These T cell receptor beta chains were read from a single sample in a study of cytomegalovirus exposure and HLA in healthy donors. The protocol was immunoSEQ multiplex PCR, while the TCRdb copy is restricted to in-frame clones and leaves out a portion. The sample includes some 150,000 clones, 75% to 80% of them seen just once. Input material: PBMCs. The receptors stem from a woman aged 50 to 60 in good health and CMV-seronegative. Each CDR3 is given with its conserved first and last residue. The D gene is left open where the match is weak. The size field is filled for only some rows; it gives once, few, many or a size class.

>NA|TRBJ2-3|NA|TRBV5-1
CASSFRGLGTDTQYF
TGCGCCAGCAGCTTTAGGGGTCTTGGAACAGATACGCAGTATTTT
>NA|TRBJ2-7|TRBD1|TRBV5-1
CASSLRQGMGEQYF
TGCGCCAGCAGCTTGCGACAGGGGATGGGCGAGCAGTACTTC
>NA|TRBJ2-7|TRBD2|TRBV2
CATGGGLRGEQYF
TGTGCTACCGGGGGGGGTTTACGGGGCGAGCAGTACTTC
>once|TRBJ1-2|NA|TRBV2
CATQKGVDGYTF
TGTGCCACTCAAAAAGGGGTGGATGGCTACACCTTC
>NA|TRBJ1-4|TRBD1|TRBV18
CASSTGQDNEKLFF
TGTGCCAGCTCGACAGGACAGGATAATGAAAAACTGTTTTTT
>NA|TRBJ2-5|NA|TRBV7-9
CASSTGVLGETQYF
TGTGCCAGCAGCACGGGGGTGCTAGGGGAGACCCAGTACTTC
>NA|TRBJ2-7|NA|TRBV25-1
CASRDRTYEQYF
TGTGCCAGCAGAGACAGGACCTACGAGCAGTACTTC
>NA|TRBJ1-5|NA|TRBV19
CASSKQSYSNQPQHF
TGTGCCAGTAGTAAACAGTCTTATAGCAATCAGCCCCAGCATTTT
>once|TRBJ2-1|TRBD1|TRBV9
CASSPVGTGLHEQFF
TGTGCCAGCAGTCCAGTGGGGACAGGGCTTCATGAGCAGTTCTTC
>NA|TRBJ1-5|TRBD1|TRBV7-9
CASSLGTGSNQPQHF
TGTGCCAGCAGCCTGGGGACAGGAAGCAATCAGCCCCAGCATTTT
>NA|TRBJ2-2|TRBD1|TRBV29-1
CSVWTGENTGELFF
TGCAGCGTTTGGACAGGGGAGAATACCGGGGAGCTGTTTTTT